These 21 T cell receptor beta chains were sequenced from one sample in a study of human T cells and chemical hapten exposure. The time point denotes: pre-sensitization, week 0. Sample treatment: therapeutic diphenylcyclopropenone sensitization with weekly scalp DPC. A single record per CDR3 protein comes from TCRdb applying MiXCR to the RACE reads. The sample lists roughly 380,000 distinct CDR3 sequences; roughly 5% were seen once. Material: whole blood, obtained in connection with sensitization to the hapten diphenylcyclopropenone (DPC). The origin of the receptors is a woman between 45 and 60 years old with alopecia areata. Some clones in this sample may be carry-over from other donors' samples.

This clonotype was counted ten times or more. The genes are TRBV3-1 and TRBJ2-2; possible D gene TRBD2, 6 bases. CDR1 LGHDT and CDR2 YNNKEL come from the germline V gene (reference sequence). V lost 1 base and J lost 0, with 15 bases in between. The CDR3 is 18 amino acids. The DNA for the CDR3 is TGTGCCAGCAGCCAAGCCTCCGGGCGGGGCGCGAACACCGGGGAGCTGTTTTTT. Encoded protein: CASSQASGRGANTGELFF.

This clonotype has a count of ten or more. CDR3 DNA sequence: TGTGCCAGCAGCTTTCGTTCGGTAGTCGACGAGCAGTACTTC. The encoded protein is CASSFRSVVDEQYF. This rearrangement joins TRBV5-6 to TRBJ2-7; D is unresolved. The CDR3 has 14 residues. The germline V gene has CDR1 SGHDT and CDR2 YYEEEE. V gave up 2 bases and J gave up 5 bases, with 14 bases separating them.

The V call is TRBV25-1, the J call TRBJ1-2; TRBD1 aligns across 9 bases. The CDR3 length is 12 residues. The germline gives CDR1 MGHDK, CDR2 SYGVNS. The V gene end was trimmed by 7 bases and the J gene end by 4 bases; junction bases not matched to a gene: 1. The chain's CDR3 is CASKGQGYGYTF. The DNA of the CDR3 is TGTGCCAGCAAGGGACAGGGCTATGGCTACACCTTC.

For the CDR3, the DNA is TGTGCCAGCAGTGAAGAAGGGGACCCCAAAAACATTCAGTACTTC. Amino acids: CASSEEGDPKNIQYF. This rearrangement joins TRBV2 to TRBJ2-4, with D possibly called TRBD1 or TRBD2 (5 bases each). The CDR3 runs to 15 residues. V was clipped by 1 base and J by 2 bases, with 9 bases between them. Germline V CDR1 and CDR2: SNHLY, FYNNEI.

This chain uses TRBV13 with TRBJ2-7; 14 bases fit TRBD2. The length of the CDR3 is 17 residues. Germline CDR1 PRHDT, CDR2 FYEKMQ (reference sequence). Trimming took 5 bases from V and 1 from J; bases not matched to a gene: 7. The CDR3 reads CASSLGLAGGVSYEQYF. CDR3 nucleotide sequence: TGTGCCAGCAGCCTTGGACTAGCGGGAGGTGTATCCTACGAGCAGTACTTC.

This clonotype was seen more than once but under ten times. The chain employs TRBV6-6 and TRBJ2-1, with D possibly being TRBD1 or TRBD2 (5 bases each). V gave up 6 bases and J gave up 10 bases, with 16 bases separating them. The germline V gene encodes CDR1 MNHNY and CDR2 SVGAGI (reference sequence). This CDR3 is built from 13 residues. DNA of the CDR3: TGTGCCAGCAGCCTACAACCAGAGGGGGAGCAGTTCTTC. Protein: CASSLQPEGEQFF.

In its sample, this clonotype was seen many times. This rearrangement joins TRBV5-4 to TRBJ1-3; D is ambiguous. This CDR3 comprises 14 residues. CDR1 and CDR2 (germline): SGHNT, YYREEE (reference sequence). The V end lost 1 base, the J end lost 0 bases, and 5 bases lay between the germline ends. The CDR3 coding sequence is TGTGCCAGCAGCTTGTGGAGCTCTGGAAACACCATATATTTT. It is translated as CASSLWSSGNTIYF.

This clonotype was counted many times. This rearrangement joins TRBV7-2 to TRBJ2-3; D may match TRBD1 or TRBD2 (5 bases each). The CDR3 contains 14 residues. Germline V CDR1 and CDR2: SGHTA, FQGNSA. Trimming took off 5 bases at V and 2 bases at J, with 11 bases between the two ends. The DNA of the CDR3 is TGTGCCAGCAGCCTCGGGGCGACCACAGATACGCAGTATTTT. It yields the protein CASSLGATTDTQYF.

This clonotype was counted a few times. No DNA is shown, since the ends of the CDR3 on it are uncertain; the CDR3 is the one TCRdb lists. The V call is TRBV7-5, the J call TRBJ2-1; the D call TRBD2 from the table was never checked on the DNA. TRBV7-5 is labeled a pseudogene. Including both end residues, the CDR3 is 20 amino acids long. The CDR3 spells CISVPEALTMTSGRIDEQFF.

This clonotype was counted at least ten times. DNA of the CDR3: TGTGCCAGCAGTTACCGGGACAAGCCAACTACAGATACGCAGTATTTT. Encoded protein: CASSYRDKPTTDTQYF. V is TRBV6-2 or TRBV6-3 and J is TRBJ2-3, with D possibly TRBD1 on 6 matching bases. The germline V gene encodes CDR1 MNHEY and CDR2 SVGEGT. Deletions cut 2 bases from V and 3 bases from J, with 15 bases between. This CDR3 has 16 residues.

This clonotype showed up just a few times. An end of the junction does not agree with germline; a read error may underlie this. The chain recombines TRBV15 with TRBJ2-1; 11 positions agree with TRBD2. The CDR3 loop spans 12 amino acids. The V gene's germline CDR1 is LNHNV and CDR2 YYDKDF (reference sequence). CDR3 DNA: TGTGCCACCAGCAGAGGACTAGCGGGACCGCAGTTC. This translates into CATSRGLAGPQF.

This chain connects TRBV4-2 to TRBJ1-5, with D uncertain. The CDR3 spans 15 residues. CDR1 is LGHNA, CDR2 YNFKEQ, per germline. With 3 bases removed from V and 9 bases from J, the gap between germline ends came to 18 bases. The CDR3 bases are TGTGCCAGCAGCCAGGGGATGGACGGCCCTGGGCCCCAGCATTTT. Protein: CASSQGMDGPGPQHF.

This clonotype was recorded a few times. The chain carries TRBV12-3 or TRBV12-4 and TRBJ1-6; possible D gene TRBD1, 6 bases. V dropped 4 bases and J dropped 2 bases, with 12 bases sitting between them. The CDR3 runs to 16 residues. The CDR3 sequence: CASSSQTGTYNSPLHF. DNA for the CDR3: TGTGCCAGCAGTTCCCAGACAGGCACCTATAATTCACCCCTCCACTTT.

This clonotype was recorded many times. This sequence joins TRBV6-5 and TRBJ2-3; perhaps TRBD2 as D (5 bases). The CDR3 is made up of 15 amino acids. Trimming pared 10 bases from V and 2 bases from J, leaving 19 bases between. Germline V gives CDR1 MNHEY, CDR2 SVGAGI. CDR3 loop: CATLREDQDTDTQYF. As DNA, the CDR3 is TGTGCCACCCTCCGGGAAGACCAGGACACAGATACGCAGTATTTT.

This clonotype was detected a few times. V and J are TRBV6-1 and TRBJ2-7; 7 positions match TRBD1. Trimming removed 10 bases from V and 2 bases from J; junction bases left unmatched: 8. Germline V CDR1 and CDR2: MNHNS, SASEGT. The CDR3 runs 13 residues. The CDR3: CATSRDRPYEQYF. The CDR3 region has the DNA TGTGCCACTAGCCGGGACAGACCCTACGAGCAGTACTTC.

This clonotype has only a few counts. The V and J genes are TRBV11-2 and TRBJ1-4; D call uncertain. CDR1 SGHAT and CDR2 FQNNGV come from the germline V gene. The CDR3 is 15 amino acids. Trimming left V 0 bases short and J 0 bases short, with 5 bases between. The CDR3 spells CASSLEAATNEKLFF. For the CDR3, the DNA is TGTGCCAGCAGCTTAGAAGCTGCAACTAATGAAAAACTGTTTTTT.

This clonotype occurred a few times. The V and J genes are TRBV19 and TRBJ1-5, with 11 bases fitting TRBD1. The CDR3 covers 15 residues. Germline loops: CDR1 LNHDA, CDR2 SQIVND (reference sequence). J gave up 7 bases and V 6 bases, and 8 bases lay outside the gene matches. The CDR3 DNA is TGTGCCAGTAGCTCCCGGGACAGGGGGAGACAGCCCCAGCATTTT. Translated: CASSSRDRGRQPQHF.

The genes are TRBV6-2 or TRBV6-3 and TRBJ2-7, with 7 positions matching TRBD1. This CDR3 has 14 residues. V was clipped by 4 bases and J by 5 bases; unmatched bases: 8. CDR1 is MNHEY, CDR2 SVGEGT, per germline. CDR3 nucleotide sequence: TGTGCCAGCAGTTCTGGAGACAGGGCCCACGAGCAGTACTTC. Protein: CASSSGDRAHEQYF.

This clonotype was detected many times. This CDR3 is CASSLGDRALNEQFF. The CDR3 DNA is TGTGCCAGCAGCTTAGGGGACAGGGCTCTCAATGAGCAGTTCTTC. The chain recombines TRBV11-2 with TRBJ2-1; 9 nucleotides match TRBD1. This CDR3 is 15 amino acids long. Germline CDR1 is SGHAT and CDR2 is FQNNGV. V was pared by 1 base and J by 6 bases, with 4 bases of the junction left unmatched. Drawing the rest from reference TRBV11-2 and TRBJ2-1, the complete variable domain is EAGVAQSPRYKIIEKRQSVAFWCNPISGHATLYWYQQILGQGPKLLIQFQNNGVVDDSQLPKDRFSAERLKGVDSTLKIQPAKLEDSAVYLCASSLGDRALNEQFFGPGTRLTVL.

In this sample, this clonotype turned up many times. The V and J genes are TRBV2 and TRBJ2-5; unclear D gene. V dropped 5 bases and J dropped 5 bases, with 12 bases sitting between them. CDR3 length: 13 residues. Germline-derived CDR1 and CDR2 are SNHLY and FYNNEI. CDR3 sequence (DNA): TGTGCCAGCAGTCCGGGCACCCCGGAGACCCAGTACTTC. Its protein is CASSPGTPETQYF.

At least ten counts were recorded for this clonotype. The chain has TRBV9 and TRBJ2-1; TRBD2 is a possible D gene (6 bases). The V and J ends lost 0 bases and 2 bases respectively, with 6 bases between them. Per the germline V gene, CDR1 is SGDLS and CDR2 is YYNGEE. This CDR3 has 14 residues. As DNA, the CDR3 is TGTGCCAGCAGCGTAGCGGGGGCCTACAATGAGCAGTTCTTC. Amino acid sequence: CASSVAGAYNEQFF.